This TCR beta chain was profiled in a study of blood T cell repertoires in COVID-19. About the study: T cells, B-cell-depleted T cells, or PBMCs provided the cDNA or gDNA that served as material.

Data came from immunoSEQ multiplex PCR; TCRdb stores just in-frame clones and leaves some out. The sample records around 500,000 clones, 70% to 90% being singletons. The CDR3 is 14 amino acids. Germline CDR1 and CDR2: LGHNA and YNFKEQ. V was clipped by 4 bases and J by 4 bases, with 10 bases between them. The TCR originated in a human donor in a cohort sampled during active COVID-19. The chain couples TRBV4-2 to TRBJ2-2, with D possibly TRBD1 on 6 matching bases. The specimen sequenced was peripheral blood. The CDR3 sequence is CASSLGRGTGELFF. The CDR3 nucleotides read TGTGCCAGCAGCCTCGGCAGGGGCACCGGGGAGCTGTTTTTT.